These 8 T cell receptor beta chains came from one sample sequenced in a study of blood T cell repertoires in COVID-19. Libraries were prepared by immunoSEQ multiplex PCR; TCRdb keeps only in-frame clonotypes and omits some of them. The sample yields over 55,000 clones, over 80% seen once. The source material was peripheral blood. The receptors were sampled from a woman aged 55 to 70 with acute or convalescent COVID-19.

The chain's CDR3 is CASSLEAGVYTIYF. CDR3 coding DNA: TGCGCCAGCAGCTTGGAGGCGGGCGTGTACACCATATATTTT. The chain couples TRBV5-1 to TRBJ1-3; no firm D call. V was pared by 0 bases and J by 8 bases, with 12 bases between. The CDR3 runs to 14 residues. From germline, CDR1 is SGHRS and CDR2 YFSETQ.

The V call is TRBV19, the J call TRBJ1-1; 9 bases align to TRBD1. CDR1 is LNHDA, CDR2 SQIVND, per germline (reference sequence). With V trimmed by 4 bases and J by 1 base, 13 bases remained unmatched. The CDR3 runs to 18 residues. Written as DNA, the CDR3 is TGTGCCAGTAGTACGTCTCCGGGACAGGGTTTTGGGAACACTGAAGCTTTCTTT. Translated, it gives CASSTSPGQGFGNTEAFF. The full variable domain, rest sourced from reference TRBV19 and TRBJ1-1, is DGGITQSPKYLFRKEGQNVTLSCEQNLNHDAMYWYRQDPGQGLRLIYYSQIVNDFQKGDIAEGYSVSREKKESFPLTVTSAQKNPTAFYLCASSTSPGQGFGNTEAFFGQGTRLTVV.

The chain joins TRBV16 to TRBJ1-4; 8 nucleotides match TRBD1. This CDR3 region has 15 residues. The germline V gene encodes CDR1 KGHSY and CDR2 FQNENV. Trimming cost V 5 bases and J 7 bases; bases outside gene matches: 9. The chain's CDR3 is CASSDRGDRSEKLFF. For the CDR3, the DNA is TGTGCCAGCAGCGACCGGGGGGACAGGTCTGAAAAACTGTTTTTT.

This chain uses TRBV5-1 with TRBJ2-7, with 7 nucleotides matching TRBD1. The CDR3 loop spans 15 amino acids. The V gene end was trimmed by 0 bases and the J gene end by 7 bases; junction bases not matched to a gene: 10. From germline, CDR1 is SGHRS and CDR2 YFSETQ. CDR3 nucleotides: TGCGCCAGCAGCTTGGATCGGGACAGTCGGAGTGAGCAGTACTTC. Translated, it gives CASSLDRDSRSEQYF.

The rearrangement joins TRBV24-1 to TRBJ2-3, with a possible D match to TRBD1 (6 bases). The CDR3 is 16 residues long. CDR1 KGHDR and CDR2 SFDVKD come from the germline V gene. Trimming took off 9 bases at V and 2 bases at J, with 20 bases between the two ends. The CDR3 reads CATQRGQKLFTDTQYF. CDR3 bases: TGTGCCACCCAACGTGGACAGAAGCTATTCACAGATACGCAGTATTTT.

The DNA for the CDR3 is TGTGCCAGCAGCTTAGCAGCCGGGGGAAACACTGAAGCTTTCTTT. Amino acid sequence: CASSLAAGGNTEAFF. This chain links TRBV7-9 with TRBJ1-1, with D perhaps TRBD1 (5 bases). CDR3 length: 15 residues. Trimming stripped 0 bases from V and 2 bases from J, with 10 bases between. From germline, CDR1 is SEHNR and CDR2 FQNEAQ (reference sequence).

V usage is TRBV7-2 and J usage is TRBJ1-4; 10 positions match TRBD1. The V segment lost 1 base and the J segment 6 bases; nucleotides outside the gene matches: 8. The CDR3 has 17 residues. In germline, CDR1 is SGHTA, CDR2 FQGNSA. CDR3 loop: CASSLESPGTGDEKLFF. The CDR3 DNA reads TGTGCCAGCAGCTTAGAGTCCCCCGGGACAGGGGATGAAAAACTGTTTTTT.

The chain joins TRBV18 to TRBJ1-1, with D tentatively TRBD1 (5 bases). The V and J ends lost 2 bases and 2 bases respectively, with 12 bases between them. The CDR3 runs to 15 residues. Germline values: CDR1 KGHSH, CDR2 LQKENI. The CDR3 DNA reads TGTGCCAGCTCACCATCACCGGGGGATAACACTGAAGCTTTCTTT. Amino acid sequence: CASSPSPGDNTEAFF.